This T cell receptor beta chain was observed in a study of T-cell reconstitution after alpha-beta-depleted transplantation in children (dated by TCRdb to 2016 to 2018). Study-level background: The study quantitatively tracked T-cell immune reconstitution after TCRalphabeta/CD19-depleted allogeneic hematopoietic cell transplantation in children using TCR repertoire profiling.

With regard to this clonotype: Its antigen remains unidentified. No much larger clonotype is one base removed from it; base qualities were not supplied.

The protocol used for the library was PCR. The run used an Illumina HiSeq 2500. TCR libraries were prepared with molecular barcoding, using unique molecular identifiers to normalize TCRbeta repertoire quantification. Through fastp at Q25 and MiXCR, TCRdb rebuilt clones from the public reads, retaining in-frame beta chains. Every CDR3 protein is listed once, alongside the most common genes and DNA of its rows. This sample has hundreds of thousands of distinct CDR3 sequences in its table, and 16% of those were observed once. The ten largest clones represent approximately 1% of the sample. The CDR3, from cysteine to phenylalanine, totals 14 residues. Only CDR3 DNA is held: 42 bases, read in frame from base 1. CDR1 and CDR2, looked up from the germline V gene, are MNHEY and SVGEGT. V and J are trimmed by 1 base and 2 bases, and the gene matches miss 2 bases of the junction.

Specimen: PBMCs from the stem cell graft donor, collected from the stem cell graft. This sequence uses TRBV6-2 or TRBV6-3 and TRBJ2-7, with 7 bases aligning to TRBD1. This clonotype was obtained from a human donor who donated a stem cell graft to a child with acute myeloid leukemia. Here the CDR3 is given as CASSYWTGTYEQYF. The nucleotide sequence is given as TGTGCCAGCAGTTACTGGACAGGTACCTACGAGCAGTACTTC.